A single T cell receptor (beta chain) is shown here with its context. Its cognate antigen is unknown. As the method for making TCR beta libraries, quantitative 5'-RACE with molecular barcodes was used. TCRdb re-called the 5' RACE reads with MiXCR, one entry per CDR3 protein. The sample has some 700,000 distinct CDR3 sequences, roughly 19% seen once. This record belongs to a study of CD8 T cells in ankylosing spondylitis. Whole-study findings and limits: Both synovial fluid and blood in reactive arthritis had previously been reported to carry some motif variants. One TCR beta motif, made up of fewer than 10 highly homologous variants, appeared characteristic of ankylosing spondylitis blood. Disease-linked clones reportedly concentrated significantly in matched ankylosing spondylitis synovial fluid.

V lost 1 base to trimming and J lost 11 bases, with 18 bases between them. In germline, CDR1 is SGHTA, CDR2 FQGNSA. This CDR3 spans 16 amino acids. The sequencing sample was made of blood, either unsorted or a sorted T cell fraction (not recorded which). The TCR comes from a male donor with ankylosing spondylitis. The chain has TRBV7-2 and TRBJ1-6, with a tentative D call TRBD1 (6 bases). The CDR3 spells CASSLVGGEGFTPLHF. The CDR3 DNA reads as TGTGCCAGCAGCTTAGTGGGGGGCGAGGGATTTACACCCCTCCACTTT. Supplemented by reference TRBV7-2 and TRBJ1-6, the full variable domain reads GAGVSQSPSNKVTEKGKDVELRCDPISGHTALYWYRQSLGQGLEFLIYFQGNSAPDKSGLPSDRFSAERTGGSVSTLTIQRTQQEDSAVYLCASSLVGGEGFTPLHFGNGTRLTVT.